The clone carrying this T cell receptor (beta chain) showed up just once. This sample was included in a study of blood T cell repertoires in COVID-19. Sequencing used immunoSEQ multiplex PCR; TCRdb keeps in-frame clones, though not all of them. The sample yields fewer than 85,000 clones, about 76% seen once. Between the trimmed V and J ends, which lost 5 bases and 2 bases, there was a span of 12 bases. The CDR3 length is 14 residues. Germline CDR1 and CDR2: SGHAT and FQDESV (reference sequence). This sequence was found in a woman over 75 with active or convalescent COVID-19. The source material was peripheral blood. The chain couples TRBV11-1 to TRBJ1-1, with D possibly being TRBD1 (6 bases). The CDR3 coding sequence is TGTGCCAGCAGCCTACAGGGAGTCAACACTGAAGCTTTCTTT. Protein: CASSLQGVNTEAFF.